The source of this T cell receptor beta chain is a study of T cell responses to AZD1222 COVID-19 vaccine. Broader study findings: Without day 14 samples, only post-peak T cell repertoires were studied. A mostly white British donor set with more females was recruited, and clonal diversity was possibly underestimated. Unmutated variant regions reportedly attract nearly half of all spike-specific TCRs. Spike-wide coverage was observed for vaccine-associated CD4 TCRs, with dominant responses at 160-218 and 743-854.

TCRdb's table, derived via immunoSEQ multiplex PCR, lists solely in-frame clones and lacks some. The profile shows 90,000 to 120,000 clones, around 92% of them singletons. This CDR3 region has 15 residues. In germline, CDR1 is SGDLS, CDR2 YYNGEE. The V gene end was trimmed by 0 bases and the J gene end by 6 bases; junction bases not matched to a gene: 5. Worth noting for this clone: Its cognate antigen is unknown.

The source was peripheral blood, collected on day 0 of AZD1222 vaccination. The V and J genes are TRBV9 and TRBJ2-1; 8 nucleotides agree with TRBD2. The origin of this receptor is an adult in good health. The CDR3: CASSVAGLVGNEQFF. The CDR3 nucleotides are TGTGCCAGCAGCGTAGCGGGACTAGTAGGCAATGAGCAGTTCTTC. Full variable domain (remainder filled in from reference TRBV9 and TRBJ2-1): DSGVTQTPKHLITATGQRVTLRCSPRSGDLSVYWYQQSLDQGLQFLIQYYNGEERAKGNILERFSAQQFPDLHSELNLSSLELGDSALYFCASSVAGLVGNEQFFGPGTRLTVL.